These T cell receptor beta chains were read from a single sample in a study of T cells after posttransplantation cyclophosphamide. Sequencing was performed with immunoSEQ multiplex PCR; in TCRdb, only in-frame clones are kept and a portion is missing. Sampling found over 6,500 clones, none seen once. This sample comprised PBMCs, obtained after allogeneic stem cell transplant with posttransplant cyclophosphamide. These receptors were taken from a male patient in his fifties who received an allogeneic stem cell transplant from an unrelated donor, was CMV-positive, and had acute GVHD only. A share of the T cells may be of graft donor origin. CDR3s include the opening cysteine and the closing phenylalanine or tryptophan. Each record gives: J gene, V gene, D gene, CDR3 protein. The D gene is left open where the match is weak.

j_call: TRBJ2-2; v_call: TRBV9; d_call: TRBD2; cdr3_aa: CASSVSPTKLAAGELFF
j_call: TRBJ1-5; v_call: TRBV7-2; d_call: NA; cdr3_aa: CASSLGGTHSNQPQHF
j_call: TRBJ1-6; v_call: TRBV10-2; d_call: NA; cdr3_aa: CASSGQGYNSPLHF
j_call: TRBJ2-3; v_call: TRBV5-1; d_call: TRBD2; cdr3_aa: CASSLSGGRADTQYF
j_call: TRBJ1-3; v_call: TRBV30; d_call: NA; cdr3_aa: CASPGQGGNTIYF
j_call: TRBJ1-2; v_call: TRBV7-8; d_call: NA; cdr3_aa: CASSLVEGVGYGYTF
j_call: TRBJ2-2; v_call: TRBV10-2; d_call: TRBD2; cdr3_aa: CASSDSGTKLTGELFF
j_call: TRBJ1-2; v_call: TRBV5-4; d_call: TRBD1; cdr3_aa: CASSLGQGHGYTF
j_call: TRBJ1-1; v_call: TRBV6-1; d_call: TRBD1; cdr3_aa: CASSSRDRENTEAFF
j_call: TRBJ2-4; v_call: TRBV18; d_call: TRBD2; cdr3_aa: CASSPQETLAGVKVQYF
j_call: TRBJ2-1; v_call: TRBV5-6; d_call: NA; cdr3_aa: CASSPWAGEQFF
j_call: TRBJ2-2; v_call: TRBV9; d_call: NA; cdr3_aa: CASSVFLSNTGELFF
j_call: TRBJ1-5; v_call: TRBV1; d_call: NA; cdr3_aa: CTPGTAAEQPQHF
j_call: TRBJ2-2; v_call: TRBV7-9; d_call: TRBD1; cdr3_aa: CASSPNYGQGTGELFF
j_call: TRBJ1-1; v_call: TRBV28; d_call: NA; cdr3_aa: CASSGLEGIPYLNTEAFF
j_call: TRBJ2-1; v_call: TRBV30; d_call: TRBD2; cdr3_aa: CAWSVTFWASGETNEQFF
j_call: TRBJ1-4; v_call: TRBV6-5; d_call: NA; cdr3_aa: CASSPRSPNEKLFF
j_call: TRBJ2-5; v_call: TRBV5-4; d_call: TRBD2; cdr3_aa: CASSVRLAGGSETQYF
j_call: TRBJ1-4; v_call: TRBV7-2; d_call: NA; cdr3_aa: CASSHWFRGFNEKLFF
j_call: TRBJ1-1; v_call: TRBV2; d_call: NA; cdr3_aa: CASSERSSVNTEAFF
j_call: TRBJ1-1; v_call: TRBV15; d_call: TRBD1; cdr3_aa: CATSRDRGQGGTEAFF
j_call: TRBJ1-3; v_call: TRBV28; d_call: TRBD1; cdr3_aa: CASSHRDRKYF
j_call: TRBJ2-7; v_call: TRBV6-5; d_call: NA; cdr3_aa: CASRTGGMFDEQYF
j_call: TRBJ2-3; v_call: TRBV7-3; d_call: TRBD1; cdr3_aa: CASSPGQGPDTQYF
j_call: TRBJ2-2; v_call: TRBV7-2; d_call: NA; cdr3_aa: CASSLVRGTGELFF
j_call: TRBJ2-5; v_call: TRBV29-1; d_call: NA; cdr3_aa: CSAQGGETQYF
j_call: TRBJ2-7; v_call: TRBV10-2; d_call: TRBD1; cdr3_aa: CASGTGPYEQYF
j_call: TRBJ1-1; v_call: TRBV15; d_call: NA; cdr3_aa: CATSRDRQGYPSNTEAFF
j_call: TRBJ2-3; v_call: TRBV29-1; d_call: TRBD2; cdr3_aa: CSVLAVGIDTQYF
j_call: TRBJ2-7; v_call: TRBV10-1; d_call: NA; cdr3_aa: CASSVRPGHNYEQYF
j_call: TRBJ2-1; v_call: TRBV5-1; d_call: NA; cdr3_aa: CASSLTRGNEQFF
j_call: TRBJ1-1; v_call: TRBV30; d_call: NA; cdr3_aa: CAWSSPPIAGLNTEAFF
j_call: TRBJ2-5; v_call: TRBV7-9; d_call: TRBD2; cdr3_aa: CASSGVGGGTQYF
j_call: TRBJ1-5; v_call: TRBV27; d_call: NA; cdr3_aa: CASSSRVSQPQHF
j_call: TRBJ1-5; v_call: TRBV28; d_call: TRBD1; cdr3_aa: CASSLGTGGGQPQHF
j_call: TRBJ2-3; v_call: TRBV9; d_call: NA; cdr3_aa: CASSRPIWASTDTQYF
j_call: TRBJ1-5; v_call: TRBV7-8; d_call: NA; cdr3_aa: CASSLVEGNQPQHF
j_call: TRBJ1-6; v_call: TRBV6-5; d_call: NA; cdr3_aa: CASSSFWSGNSPLHF
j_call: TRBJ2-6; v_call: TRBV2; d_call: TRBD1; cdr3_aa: CASRGDRVGSGANVLTF
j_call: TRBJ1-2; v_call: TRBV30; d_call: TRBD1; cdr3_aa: CAWRRPPSQGGYGYTF
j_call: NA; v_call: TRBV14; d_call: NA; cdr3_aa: CASSHSYEQYF
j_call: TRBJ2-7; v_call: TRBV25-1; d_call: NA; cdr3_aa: CASSSLDLGSYEQYF
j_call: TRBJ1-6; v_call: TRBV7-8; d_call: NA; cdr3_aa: CASSQRGWEAFLHF
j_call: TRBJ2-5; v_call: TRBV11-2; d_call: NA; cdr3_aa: CASSLDWEETQYF
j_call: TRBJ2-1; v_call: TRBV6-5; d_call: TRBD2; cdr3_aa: CASSYGGDSYNEQFF
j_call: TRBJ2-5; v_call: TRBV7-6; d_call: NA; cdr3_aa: CASSLGGQDQETQYF
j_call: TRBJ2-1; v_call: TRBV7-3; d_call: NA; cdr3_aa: CASSSPSTSYNEQFF
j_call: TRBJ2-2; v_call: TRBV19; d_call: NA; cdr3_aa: CASSIEGRKTGELFF
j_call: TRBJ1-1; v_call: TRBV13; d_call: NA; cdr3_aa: CASSLGFDTEAFF
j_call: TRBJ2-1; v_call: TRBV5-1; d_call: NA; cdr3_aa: CASIPREGAWSEQFF
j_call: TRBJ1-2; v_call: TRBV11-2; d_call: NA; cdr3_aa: CASSTITGLDYYGYTF
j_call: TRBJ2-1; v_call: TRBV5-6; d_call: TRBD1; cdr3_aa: CASNHPGQSSYNEQFF
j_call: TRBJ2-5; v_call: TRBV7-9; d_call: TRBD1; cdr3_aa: CASSLEGQGWETQYF
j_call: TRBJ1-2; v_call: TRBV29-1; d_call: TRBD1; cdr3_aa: CSVGGQADYGYTF
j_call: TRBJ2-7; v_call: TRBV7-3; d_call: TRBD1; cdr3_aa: CASSPQPGGEQYF
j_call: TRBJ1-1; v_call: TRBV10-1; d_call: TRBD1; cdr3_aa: CASSFNRGETEAFF
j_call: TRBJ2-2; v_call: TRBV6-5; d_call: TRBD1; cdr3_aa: CASSSGQGLGGELFF
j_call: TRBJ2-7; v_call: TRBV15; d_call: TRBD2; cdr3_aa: CATSRDLSGATYEQYF